This paragraph reports one T cell receptor (beta chain). Its matching antigen is unknown. Germline loops: CDR1 SGHRS, CDR2 YFSETQ. This CDR3 contains 14 residues. Trimming cost V 2 bases and J 3 bases; bases outside gene matches: 0. The sample comes from a study of cytomegalovirus exposure and HLA in healthy donors. Study in general: Earlier, 150 million to 200 million T cells were analyzed, and approximately 110 million unique TCR beta sequences were found among them. Whole-study findings and limits: Confirmation in vitro established that three CMV-associated chains were specific for CMV antigens. HLA allele associations emerged for roughly 17,000 TCR beta sequences in a later analysis, at 0.05 false discovery rate. One variant, a missense change in DCLRE1C, was linked in a later analysis to TCR beta V- and J-gene trimming.

PCR was performed using 60 Vbeta and 13 Jbeta primers. Assay: immunoSEQ multiplex PCR; the TCRdb copy retains only in-frame clones and omits some. The data show about 140,000 clones, over 60% seen once. The sequence derives from a man aged 25-40 years in good health and CMV-seronegative. The chain couples TRBV5-1 to TRBJ2-2; TRBD1 matches at 8 bases. Sequencing was performed on PBMCs. The CDR3 reads CASSLQGDTGELFF. The CDR3 DNA reads as TGCGCCAGCAGCTTACAGGGGGACACCGGGGAGCTGTTTTTT. Combining the CDR3 with reference TRBV5-1 and TRBJ2-2 gives the whole variable domain KAGVTQTPRYLIKTRGQQVTLSCSPISGHRSVSWYQQTPGQGLQFLFEYFSETQRNKGNFPGRFSGRQFSNSRSEMNVSTLELGDSALYLCASSLQGDTGELFFGEGSRLTVL.